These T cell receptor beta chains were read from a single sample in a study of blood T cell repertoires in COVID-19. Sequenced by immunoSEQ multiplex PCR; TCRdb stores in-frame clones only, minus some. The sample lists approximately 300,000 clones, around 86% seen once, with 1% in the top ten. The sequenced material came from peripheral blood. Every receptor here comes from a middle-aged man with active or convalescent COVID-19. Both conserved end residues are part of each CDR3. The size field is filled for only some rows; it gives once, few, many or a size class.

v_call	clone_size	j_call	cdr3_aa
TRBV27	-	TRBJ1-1	CASISEEAQYLNTEAFF
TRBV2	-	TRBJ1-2	CASSEKGTAFNYGYTF
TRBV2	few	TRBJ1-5	CASRISGATGTQHF
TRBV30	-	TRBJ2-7	CAWTPGTGVREQYF
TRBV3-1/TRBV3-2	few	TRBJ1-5	CASSQATSDQPQHF
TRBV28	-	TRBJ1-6	CASRIQGALGSPLHF
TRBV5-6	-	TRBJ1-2	CASSLGAGVALGYGYTF
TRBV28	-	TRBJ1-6	CASSLGVAAGTGVYSPLHF
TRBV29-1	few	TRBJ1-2	CSVAQGMDGYTF
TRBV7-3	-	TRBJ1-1	CASSSSTNTEAFF
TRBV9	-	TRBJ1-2	CASSRGTTQYGYTF